Sequencing of this T cell receptor (beta chain) was carried out in a study of post-analysis software for immune sequencing data. Overall study context: Patients had relapsing-remitting, secondary progressive or progressive-relapsing multiple sclerosis; some lacked subtype. Study outcomes and limitations: In multiple sclerosis, normalized Chao1 diversity was significantly below that of controls. Strong co-clustering by F measure was evident for samples that had been prepared in the same batch.

This clonotype has just a few counts. Its antigen is unknown. Prepared libraries of TCR beta cDNA carried unique molecular identifiers. There were roughly 0.95 to 11 million T cells, and roughly 0.5 million cDNA molecules came from them. A single record per CDR3 protein comes from TCRdb applying MiXCR to the PCR reads. The sample includes approximately 730,000 distinct CDR3 sequences, 25% to 30% seen only once; the top ten take about 0.5%. The clonotype originates from a girl aged 10-17 years with multiple sclerosis. Sequencing was performed on blood.

The DNA for the CDR3 is TGTGCCAGCAGCTCCCGACCGGGGGACAATGAGCAGTTCTTC. It yields the protein CASSSRPGDNEQFF. The chain couples TRBV7-3 to TRBJ2-1; weak D call: TRBD2 (6 bases). V lost 4 bases and J lost 5, with 12 bases in between. Germline assignment: CDR1 SGHTA and CDR2 FQGTGA. The CDR3 is made up of 14 amino acids.